The rows below give T cell receptor beta chains drawn from one sample of a study of regulatory T cells in long-lasting Graves disease. Using its own MiXCR run on the multiplex PCR reads, TCRdb lists one record per CDR3 protein. The sample has a few hundred thousand distinct CDR3 sequences, about 13% seen once. These sequences were also reported in another study, on T cells in Graves' hyperthyroidism and ophthalmopathy.

The sequences come from peripheral blood mononuclear cells (PBMCs), collected at new diagnosis, from a patient treated with antithyroid drugs. These TCRs come from a man younger than 45 with Graves disease. CDR3s leave out the opening cysteine and the closing phenylalanine or tryptophan.

>TRBV29-1|TRBJ2-7
SVPRQGAPEQY
>TRBV10-1|TRBJ2-1
ASSDDGSSYNEQF
>TRBV20-1|TRBJ2-1
SARDIPGRPLYNEQF
>TRBV12-3/TRBV12-4|TRBJ2-5
ASSGGLGGETQY
>TRBV30|TRBJ2-6
AYQGAGANVLT
>TRBV28|TRBJ1-5
ASGAAQPQH
>TRBV29-1|TRBJ2-2
SVLVLSIGELF
>TRBV9|TRBJ2-1
ASSVSGRMYNEQF
>TRBV11-2|TRBJ1-1
ASSLVTGTTEAF
>TRBV7-8|TRBJ1-2
ASSEGAGGYT
>TRBV5-1|TRBJ2-7
ASSPPGQIYEQY
>TRBV25-1|TRBJ2-7
ASSGREASYEQY
>TRBV27|TRBJ2-5
ASEETQY
>TRBV7-9|TRBJ2-1
ASSPLLKGGHYEQF
>TRBV28|TRBJ2-5
ASTFGGTSGGETQY
>TRBV18|TRBJ2-3
ASSPGTSKGDAQY
>TRBV20-1|TRBJ2-1
SARDLRGPYNEQF
>TRBV7-3|TRBJ2-3
ASSLMGGGADTQY